Below are 9 T cell receptor beta chains sequenced from a single sample in a study of shared clonotypes between healthy human individuals. Here immunoSEQ multiplex PCR was the method, and the copy in TCRdb shows in-frame clones only, minus some. The sample lists a few million clones; 80% to 95% were seen once. Sequencing was carried out using naive CD4+ T cells from PBMCs. The sample's subset: CD45RA+ positively selected. These TCRs come from a man between 18 and 29 years old in good health. Some clones in this sample may be carry-over from other donors' samples.

V gene TRBV6-1 combines with J gene TRBJ1-2; the match to TRBD1 covers 7 bases. CDR1 is MNHNS and CDR2 is SASEGT in the germline V gene. The CDR3 length is 16 residues. With 3 bases clipped from V and 0 bases from J, the junction kept 7 bases outside the gene matches. The CDR3 nucleotides are TGTGCCAGCAGTGAGCCTGGACAGGCAGCTAACTATGGCTACACCTTC. As protein: CASSEPGQAANYGYTF.

The chain joins TRBV6-1 to TRBJ2-3; 8 bases align to TRBD1. CDR1 and CDR2 (germline): MNHNS, SASEGT. V shed 3 bases and J 0 bases; nucleotides not matched to a gene: 5. The CDR3 consists of 16 residues. DNA for the CDR3: TGTGCCAGCAGTGAGAGGACAGGGATCAGCACAGATACGCAGTATTTT. Translating gives CASSERTGISTDTQYF.

This sequence joins TRBV6-1 and TRBJ1-5; no definite D call. This CDR3 is 13 amino acids long. The germline gives CDR1 MNHNS, CDR2 SASEGT. Trimming took 10 bases from V and 0 from J, leaving 10 bases between them. The CDR3 DNA follows: TGTGCCACCCTACAGTATAGCAATCAGCCCCAGCATTTT. Translating gives CATLQYSNQPQHF.

The chain links TRBV18 to TRBJ1-1; D gene ambiguous. The V end lost 3 bases, the J end lost 0 bases, and 11 bases lay between the germline ends. Germline V gene lookup returns CDR1 KGHSH and CDR2 LQKENI. This CDR3 is built from 15 residues. The CDR3 sequence: CASSPSIDMNTEAFF. The DNA of the CDR3 is TGTGCCAGCTCACCTTCAATAGATATGAACACTGAAGCTTTCTTT.

The V gene is TRBV9, the J gene TRBJ2-5; 12 positions agree with TRBD2. Germline CDR1 is SGDLS and CDR2 is YYNGEE. J was trimmed by 5 bases and V by 4 bases; bases with no gene match: 15. The CDR3 is 18 amino acids. CDR3 sequence: CASSPRGLAGGSAETQYF. CDR3 bases: TGTGCCAGCAGCCCCCGGGGGCTAGCGGGAGGGTCGGCCGAGACCCAGTACTTC.

The chain has TRBV6-5 and TRBJ1-2; D unresolved. Germline-derived CDR1 and CDR2 are MNHEY and SVGAGI. CDR3 size: 13 residues. The V end was cut by 5 bases, the J end by 4 bases, with 11 bases between. Here the CDR3 DNA reads TGTGCCAGCAGTGCCCGTTCTCTCTATGGCTACACCTTC. Protein sequence: CASSARSLYGYTF.

The chain uses TRBV28 and TRBJ1-3; D gene uncertain. This CDR3 has 17 amino acids. The V gene lost 3 bases and the J gene lost 0 bases, with 15 bases spanning the gap. Germline-derived CDR1 and CDR2 are MDHEN and SYDVKM. CDR3 amino acids: CASSLSGHNPSGNTIYF. Written as DNA, the CDR3 is TGTGCCAGCAGTTTGTCTGGGCACAACCCCTCTGGAAACACCATATATTTT.

The chain has TRBV7-2 and TRBJ2-3; 9 bases agree with TRBD2. Trimming took 2 bases from V and 0 from J; bases not matched to a gene: 6. Germline V CDR1 and CDR2: SGHTA, FQGNSA. This CDR3 is 17 amino acids long. The chain's CDR3 is CASSLRRLAASTDTQYF. As DNA, the CDR3 is TGTGCCAGCAGCTTAAGGCGACTAGCGGCTAGCACAGATACGCAGTATTTT.

The CDR3 bases are TGCGCCAGCAGTGAGGACAGGGTAGCCGAGCAGTACTTC. Residues: CASSEDRVAEQYF. The chain employs TRBV5-1 and TRBJ2-7; 8 bases are shared with TRBD1. V shed 5 bases and J 6 bases; nucleotides not matched to a gene: 7. The CDR3 is 13 residues long. The germline V gene has CDR1 SGHRS and CDR2 YFSETQ.